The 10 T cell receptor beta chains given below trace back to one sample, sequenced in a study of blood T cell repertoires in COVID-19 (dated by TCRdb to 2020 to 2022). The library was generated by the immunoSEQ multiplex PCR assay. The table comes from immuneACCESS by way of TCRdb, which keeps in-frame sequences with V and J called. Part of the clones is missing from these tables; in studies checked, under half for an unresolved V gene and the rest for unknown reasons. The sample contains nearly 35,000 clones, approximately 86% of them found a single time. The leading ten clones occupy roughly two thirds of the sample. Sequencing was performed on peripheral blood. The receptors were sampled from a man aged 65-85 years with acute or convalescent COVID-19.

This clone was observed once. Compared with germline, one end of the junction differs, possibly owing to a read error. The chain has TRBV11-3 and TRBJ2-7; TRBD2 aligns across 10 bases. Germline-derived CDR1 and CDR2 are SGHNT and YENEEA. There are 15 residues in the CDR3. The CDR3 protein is CASSLERGGSYEQYF. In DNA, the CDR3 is TGTGCCAGCAGCCTAGAGCGGGGGGGATCCTACGAGCAGTACTTC.

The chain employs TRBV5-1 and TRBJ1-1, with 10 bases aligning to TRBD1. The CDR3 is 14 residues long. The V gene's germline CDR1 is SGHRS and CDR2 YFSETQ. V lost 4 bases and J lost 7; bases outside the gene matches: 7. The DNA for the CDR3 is TGCGCCAGCAGCGCAGGGACAGGGGCCGGTGAAGCTTTCTTT. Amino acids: CASSAGTGAGEAFF.

CDR3 loop: CATCRQVEQPQHF. In nucleotides, the CDR3 is TGTGCCACCTGTCGGCAGGTCGAGCAGCCCCAGCATTTT. The chain uses TRBV15 and TRBJ1-5; D remains ambiguous. V lost 8 bases and J 7 bases, leaving 15 bases between the germline ends. CDR3 length: 13 amino acids. Per germline, CDR1 LNHNV and CDR2 YYDKDF (reference sequence).

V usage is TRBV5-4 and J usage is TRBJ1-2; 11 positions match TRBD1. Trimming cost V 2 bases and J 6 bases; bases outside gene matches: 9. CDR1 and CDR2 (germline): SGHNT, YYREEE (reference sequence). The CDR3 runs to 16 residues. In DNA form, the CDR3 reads TGTGCCAGCAGCTTACCGCTGGACAGGGGGCGACATGGCTACACCTTC. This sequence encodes CASSLPLDRGRHGYTF. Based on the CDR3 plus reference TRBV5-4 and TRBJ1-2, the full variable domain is ETGVTQSPTHLIKTRGQQVTLRCSSQSGHNTVSWYQQALGQGPQFIFQYYREEENGRGNFPPRFSGLQFPNYSSELNVNALELDDSALYLCASSLPLDRGRHGYTFGSGTRLTVV.

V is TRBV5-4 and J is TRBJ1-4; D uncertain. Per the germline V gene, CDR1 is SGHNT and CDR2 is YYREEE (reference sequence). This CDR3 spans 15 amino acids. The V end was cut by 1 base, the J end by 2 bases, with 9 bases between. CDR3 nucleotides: TGTGCCAGCAGCTTGAATCATGGCACTAATGAAAAACTGTTTTTT. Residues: CASSLNHGTNEKLFF.

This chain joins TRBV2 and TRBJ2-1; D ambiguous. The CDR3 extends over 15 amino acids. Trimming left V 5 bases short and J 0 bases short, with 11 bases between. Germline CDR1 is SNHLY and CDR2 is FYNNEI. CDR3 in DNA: TGTGCCAGCAGTCCCGACGGAGCCTCCTACAATGAGCAGTTCTTC. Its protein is CASSPDGASYNEQFF.

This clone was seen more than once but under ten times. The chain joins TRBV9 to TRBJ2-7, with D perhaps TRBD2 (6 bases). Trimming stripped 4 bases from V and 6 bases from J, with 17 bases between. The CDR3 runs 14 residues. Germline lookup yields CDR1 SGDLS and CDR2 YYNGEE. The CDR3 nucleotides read TGTGCCAGCAGCCCTCGCCGGGACTCCACCGAGCAGTACTTC. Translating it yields CASSPRRDSTEQYF.

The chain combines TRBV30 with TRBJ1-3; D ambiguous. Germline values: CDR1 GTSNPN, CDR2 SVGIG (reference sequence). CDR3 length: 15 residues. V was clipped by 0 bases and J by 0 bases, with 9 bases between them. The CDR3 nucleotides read TGTGCCTGGAGTGTTTACACAAGCTCTGGAAACACCATATATTTT. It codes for CAWSVYTSSGNTIYF.

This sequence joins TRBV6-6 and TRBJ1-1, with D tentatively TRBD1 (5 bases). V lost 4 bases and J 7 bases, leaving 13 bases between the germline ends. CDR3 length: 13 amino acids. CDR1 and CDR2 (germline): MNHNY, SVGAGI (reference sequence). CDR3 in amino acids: CASSSQGDNEAFF. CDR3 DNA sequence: TGTGCCAGCAGTTCCCAGGGTGATAATGAAGCTTTCTTT.

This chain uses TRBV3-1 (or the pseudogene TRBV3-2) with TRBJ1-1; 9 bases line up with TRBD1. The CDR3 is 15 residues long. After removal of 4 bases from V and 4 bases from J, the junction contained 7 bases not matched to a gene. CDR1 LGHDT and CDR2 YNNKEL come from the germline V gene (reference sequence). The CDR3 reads CASSPWDREGTEAFF. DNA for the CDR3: TGTGCCAGCAGCCCTTGGGACAGGGAGGGCACTGAAGCTTTCTTT.